This T cell receptor (beta chain) originates from a study of post-analysis software for immune sequencing data. As for the study in general: The study covered relapsing-remitting, secondary progressive and progressive-relapsing courses of multiple sclerosis. Study results and caveats: The study found TRBV5-6, TRBV5-1 and TRBV20-1 among five TRBV segments more frequent in patients than controls. Significantly lower normalized Chao1 diversity was seen in multiple sclerosis patients than in controls.

A few counts support this clonotype. The antigen is undetermined. Between the trimmed V and J ends, which lost 4 bases and 2 bases, there was a span of 21 bases. CDR1 is SGDLS, CDR2 YYNGEE, per germline. There are 17 residues in the CDR3. Unique-molecular-identifier-tagged TCR beta cDNA libraries were used. With about 0.95 to 10 million T cells as the source, 500,000 to 650,000 cDNA molecules resulted. Using its own MiXCR run on the PCR reads, TCRdb lists one record per CDR3 protein. Here the sample spans 700,000 to 800,000 distinct CDR3 sequences, 25% to 30% being singletons. The sequence derives from a girl between 10 and 17 years old with multiple sclerosis. The chain employs TRBV9 and TRBJ2-5; weak D call: TRBD2 (6 bases). Sequenced sample: blood. CDR3 in DNA: TGTGCCAGCAGCCCCCGCCCCTGGGGGGACCGACAAGAGACCCAGTACTTC. Encoded protein: CASSPRPWGDRQETQYF. The variable domain in full, completed from reference TRBV9 and TRBJ2-5, reads DSGVTQTPKHLITATGQRVTLRCSPRSGDLSVYWYQQSLDQGLQFLIQYYNGEERAKGNILERFSAQQFPDLHSELNLSSLELGDSALYFCASSPRPWGDRQETQYFGPGTRLLVL.